This section outlines one TCR beta chain sequence together with its context. The data originate from a study of blood T cell repertoires in COVID-19. CDR3 length equals 14 residues. Germline V gives CDR1 MNHEY, CDR2 SMNVEV (reference sequence). The junction had 11 bases not matched to a gene; V was cut back by 6 bases and J by 13 bases. Participants came from roughly 25 US areas, aged roughly 18 to 95 years. Only in-frame clones appear in the TCRdb table, and some are missing; sequencing was by immunoSEQ multiplex PCR. This sample has some 330,000 clones; roughly 90% occur once, and the top ten carry around 18%.

Sequenced: PBMCs or T cells enriched from blood (not recorded which). V is TRBV27 and J is TRBJ1-6; 8 nucleotides agree with TRBD1. The clonotype comes from a woman in her twenties or thirties who had recovered from COVID-19. CDR3 loop: CASSDRQGSHPLHF. DNA for the CDR3: TGTGCCAGCAGCGACAGACAGGGGAGTCACCCCCTCCACTTT.